The clone carrying this TCR beta chain was seen just once. Cohort placement rested on clinical history that participants reported themselves. Donors in Cohort 3 counted as recovered after two negative PCRs, clearance, or symptom resolution. The CDR3 consists of 14 residues. Trimming shortened V by 6 bases and J by 5 bases, and 16 bases separated the two germline ends. Germline lookup yields CDR1 MNHEY and CDR2 SVGAGI. TCRdb's table, derived via immunoSEQ multiplex PCR, lists solely in-frame clones and lacks some. Of 150,000 to 200,000 clones in the sample, roughly 90% are singletons; the top ten hold 7.5% to 10%. The data stem from a study of blood T cell repertoires in COVID-19.

This clonotype originated in a woman aged 18-29 years who had recovered from COVID-19. The chain has TRBV6-5 and TRBJ1-2; D not resolved. The sequencing sample was made of PBMCs or T cells enriched from blood (not recorded which). CDR3 in amino acids: CASSQSSYFYGYTF. The CDR3 region has the DNA TGTGCCAGCAGCCAATCCAGTTATTTTTATGGCTACACCTTC.